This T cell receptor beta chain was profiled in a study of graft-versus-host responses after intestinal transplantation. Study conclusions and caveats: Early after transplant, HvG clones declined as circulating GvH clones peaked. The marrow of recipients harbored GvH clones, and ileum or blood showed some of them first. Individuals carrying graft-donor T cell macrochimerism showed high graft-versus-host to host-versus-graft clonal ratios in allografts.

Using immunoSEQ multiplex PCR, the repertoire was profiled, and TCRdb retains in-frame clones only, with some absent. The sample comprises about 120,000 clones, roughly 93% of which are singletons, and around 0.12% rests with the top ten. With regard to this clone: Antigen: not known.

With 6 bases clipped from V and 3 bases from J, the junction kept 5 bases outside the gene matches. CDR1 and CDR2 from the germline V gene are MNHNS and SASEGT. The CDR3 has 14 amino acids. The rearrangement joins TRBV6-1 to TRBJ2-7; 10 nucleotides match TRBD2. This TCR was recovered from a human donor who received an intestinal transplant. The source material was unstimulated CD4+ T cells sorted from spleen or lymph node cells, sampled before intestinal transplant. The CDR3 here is CASSKREGHYEQYF. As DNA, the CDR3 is TGTGCCAGCAGCAAGCGGGAGGGCCACTACGAGCAGTACTTC.